This T cell receptor (beta chain) was profiled in a study of T cells in Graves' hyperthyroidism and ophthalmopathy. The germline gives CDR1 MNHEY, CDR2 SVGEGT. V dropped 0 bases and J dropped 0 bases, with 15 bases sitting between them. The CDR3 is 18 residues long. What was amplified from RNA transcripts were TCR beta CDR3 regions. RT-PCR in the first round (using the HTBI primer set) targeted the TCR CDR3. A single record per CDR3 protein comes from TCRdb applying MiXCR to the multiplex PCR reads. The sample has hundreds of thousands of distinct CDR3 sequences; 16% are singletons. The sequence was collected from a young woman with Graves' hyperthyroidism. V gene TRBV6-2 or TRBV6-3 combines with J gene TRBJ1-3; D gene uncertain. Material: blood. CDR3 loop: CASSYSSQRPDSGNTIYF. CDR3 DNA: TGTGCCAGCAGTTACTCCTCTCAGCGGCCCGACTCTGGAAACACCATATATTTT.